The 17 T cell receptor beta chains given below trace back to one sample, sequenced in a study of metastatic and nonmetastatic thyroid tumors. With MiXCR, TCRdb called clones anew from the PCR reads. The sample carries tens of thousands of clones, about a third recorded once. Each patient went into thyroid surgery without having received any treatment. Sequencing input: tumor tissue. The receptor set was obtained from a female donor with papillary thyroid cancer or a benign thyroid nodule (not recorded which). Some clones in this sample may be carry-over from other donors' samples.

The chain is built from TRBV27 and TRBJ1-1, with D possibly being TRBD1 (5 bases). The CDR3 length is 14 residues. Germline-derived CDR1 and CDR2 are MNHEY and SMNVEV (reference sequence). V was clipped by 3 bases and J by 9 bases, with 17 bases between them. CDR3 sequence reads: CASSFGGTPRQAFF. The CDR3 nucleotides are TGTGCCAGCAGTTTCGGGGGGACGCCAAGACAAGCTTTCTTT.

The V and J genes are TRBV11-2 and TRBJ2-2; no reliable D call. V was clipped by 6 bases and J by 16 bases, with 21 bases between them. The germline gives CDR1 SGHAT, CDR2 FQNNGV. The CDR3 spans 13 residues. CDR3 nucleotide sequence: TGTGCCAGCAGTCCTGCGTTCCAAGGGAAGCGGTTTTTT. This sequence encodes CASSPAFQGKRFF.

Written as DNA, the CDR3 is TGCGCCAGCAGCTTGGTCAGGGAGGGTTTTTTAGGCTATGGCTACACCTTC. Protein sequence: CASSLVREGFLGYGYTF. The chain carries TRBV5-1 and TRBJ1-2, with a weak D call TRBD1 (5 bases). This CDR3 region has 17 residues. Germline assignment: CDR1 SGHRS and CDR2 YFSETQ. V shed 0 bases and J shed 4 bases, with 19 bases lying between them.

The chain couples TRBV4-2 to TRBJ2-7; 9 nucleotides line up with TRBD2. CDR1 and CDR2 from the germline V gene are LGHNA and YNFKEQ. V lost 1 base to trimming and J lost 3 bases; unmatched junction nucleotides: 4. This CDR3 is built from 15 residues. The CDR3, as DNA: TGTGCCAGCAGCCAAGCGACTAGCGGCCTCTACGAGCAGTACTTC. Its protein is CASSQATSGLYEQYF.

The genes are TRBV9 and TRBJ2-7, with TRBD2 matching over 10 bases. The V gene's germline CDR1 is SGDLS and CDR2 YYNGEE. The CDR3 extends over 15 amino acids. The V gene end was trimmed by 0 bases and the J gene end by 5 bases; junction bases not matched to a gene: 5. The CDR3 protein is CASSVAGTSADEQYF. CDR3 bases: TGTGCCAGCAGCGTAGCGGGGACTAGCGCGGACGAGCAGTACTTC. The complete variable domain, with remaining parts taken from reference TRBV9 and TRBJ2-7, reads DSGVTQTPKHLITATGQRVTLRCSPRSGDLSVYWYQQSLDQGLQFLIQYYNGEERAKGNILERFSAQQFPDLHSELNLSSLELGDSALYFCASSVAGTSADEQYFGPGTRLTVT.

This clone was counted only a few times. This sequence joins TRBV25-1 and TRBJ1-2; maybe TRBD1 (5 bases). Trimming shortened V by 2 bases and J by 8 bases, and 12 bases separated the two germline ends. Germline V lookup: CDR1 MGHDK, CDR2 SYGVNS. The CDR3 totals 13 residues. CDR3 DNA sequence: TGTGCCAGCAGTGAACTCATAGGGGAGGGCTACACCTTC. Its protein is CASSELIGEGYTF.

The chain is built from TRBV6-2 or TRBV6-3 and TRBJ2-3; perhaps TRBD2 as D (6 bases). V was clipped by 5 bases and J by 2 bases, with 14 bases between them. CDR3 length: 15 residues. Germline V gene data show CDR1 as MNHEY and CDR2 as SVGEGT. In DNA form, the CDR3 reads TGTGCCAGCAGTATACTGGGGACTCTCACAGATACGCAGTATTTT. Amino acids: CASSILGTLTDTQYF.

This clone appeared a single time. This chain joins TRBV20-1 and TRBJ2-5; D is unresolved. This CDR3 is built from 15 residues. V was trimmed by 2 bases and J by 2 bases, leaving 15 bases between them. Germline-derived CDR1 and CDR2 are DFQATT and SNEGSKA (reference sequence). The CDR3 DNA follows: TGCAGTGCTAGACAAAAGCCTGGGTGGCAAGAGACCCAGTACTTC. It codes for CSARQKPGWQETQYF.

This sequence joins TRBV20-1 and TRBJ1-2; 9 nucleotides line up with TRBD1. Germline V lookup: CDR1 DFQATT, CDR2 SNEGSKA (reference sequence). Trimming took 0 bases from V and 3 from J; bases not matched to a gene: 2. The CDR3 loop spans 14 amino acids. CDR3 protein: CSARDWTGDYGYTF. The CDR3 DNA follows: TGCAGTGCTAGAGACTGGACAGGGGACTATGGCTACACCTTC.

The chain has TRBV2 and TRBJ2-1, with 10 bases matching TRBD2. The trim removed 3 bases at V and 8 bases at J, leaving 19 bases unmatched. Germline loops: CDR1 SNHLY, CDR2 FYNNEI. The CDR3 is made up of 19 amino acids. The CDR3 is CASSDGTAGGLWDLYEQFF. In nucleotides, the CDR3 is TGTGCCAGCAGTGACGGTACAGCGGGGGGGCTCTGGGATTTGTATGAGCAGTTCTTC.

This rearrangement joins TRBV5-1 to TRBJ2-1; 8 positions agree with TRBD2. The V and J ends lost 3 bases and 4 bases, in that order; junction bases with no gene match: 9. CDR3 size: 16 residues. The germline gives CDR1 SGHRS, CDR2 YFSETQ. The CDR3 bases are TGCGCCAGCAGCTCCGTCAAGGGACTAGGGTACAATGAGCAGTTCTTC. This gives the protein CASSSVKGLGYNEQFF.

The chain has TRBV6-1 and TRBJ1-3; the D is unclear. The germline V gene encodes CDR1 MNHNS and CDR2 SASEGT. V lost 6 bases and J 2 bases, leaving 5 bases between the germline ends. This CDR3 comprises 12 residues. This chain's CDR3 is CASSGAGNTIYF. The CDR3, as DNA: TGTGCCAGCAGCGGGGCTGGAAACACCATATATTTT.

The chain employs TRBV11-2 and TRBJ2-1; D is possibly TRBD1 or TRBD2 (5 bases each). There are 16 residues in the CDR3. Trimming pared 5 bases from V and 6 bases from J, leaving 20 bases between. Per the germline V gene, CDR1 is SGHAT and CDR2 is FQNNGV. The CDR3 sequence is CASSPRDGPTANEQFF. In DNA, the CDR3 is TGTGCCAGCAGCCCCCGGGACGGACCGACGGCCAATGAGCAGTTCTTC. Full variable domain (rest looked up from reference TRBV11-2 and TRBJ2-1): EAGVAQSPRYKIIEKRQSVAFWCNPISGHATLYWYQQILGQGPKLLIQFQNNGVVDDSQLPKDRFSAERLKGVDSTLKIQPAKLEDSAVYLCASSPRDGPTANEQFFGPGTRLTVL.

V is TRBV20-1 and J is TRBJ2-7, with 12 positions matching TRBD1. Trimming removed 6 bases from V and 6 bases from J; junction bases left unmatched: 6. The CDR3 is 13 residues long. CDR1 and CDR2 (germline): DFQATT, SNEGSKA (reference sequence). In nucleotides, the CDR3 is TGCAGTGCCCCTCGGGACAGGGGGCTCGAGCAGTACTTC. Its protein product is CSAPRDRGLEQYF.

V usage is TRBV28 and J usage is TRBJ2-7, with D tentatively TRBD1 or TRBD2 (5 bases each). Trimming left V 3 bases short and J 2 bases short, with 11 bases between. Germline CDR1 reads MDHEN; CDR2 reads SYDVKM. The CDR3 totals 14 residues. CDR3 nucleotides: TGTGCCAGCAGTTTTCCCGGGACGGCCTACGAGCAGTACTTC. Its protein is CASSFPGTAYEQYF.

In this sample, this clone turned up once. This sequence joins TRBV4-3 and TRBJ2-3; TRBD1 agrees at 10 bases. Germline V gives CDR1 LGHNA, CDR2 YSLEER. The CDR3 extends over 17 amino acids. Unmatched junction bases numbered 7, after V lost 0 bases and J lost 4 bases. The CDR3 region is CASSQDTDRGRADTQYF. DNA for the CDR3: TGCGCCAGCAGCCAAGACACCGACAGGGGGCGAGCAGATACGCAGTATTTT.

The rearrangement links TRBV11-2 to TRBJ2-2; 9 bases align to TRBD2. In germline, CDR1 is SGHAT, CDR2 FQNNGV. V lost 5 bases to trimming and J lost 1 base; unmatched junction nucleotides: 8. CDR3 length: 17 amino acids. The CDR3 sequence is CASSELGLARNTGELFF. The CDR3 DNA reads TGTGCCAGCAGCGAATTGGGACTAGCCAGGAACACCGGGGAGCTGTTTTTT. The entire variable domain, with the rest obtained from reference TRBV11-2 and TRBJ2-2, is as follows: EAGVAQSPRYKIIEKRQSVAFWCNPISGHATLYWYQQILGQGPKLLIQFQNNGVVDDSQLPKDRFSAERLKGVDSTLKIQPAKLEDSAVYLCASSELGLARNTGELFFGEGSRLTVL.